The 11 T cell receptor beta chains below were found in one sample sequenced in a study of cytomegalovirus exposure and HLA in healthy donors (dated by TCRdb to 2016 to 2017). Library generation was performed with the immunoSEQ multiplex PCR assay. TCRdb limited this immuneACCESS table to in-frame rearrangements with V and J called. A share of clones is missing; checked studies link under half to unresolved V genes, and the rest is unexplained. The sample table contains over 150,000 clones; only one count was recorded for 65% to 90% of them. The top ten clones comprise around 15% of the sample. The specimen was PBMCs. These receptors were obtained from a woman aged 25-40 years in good health and CMV-seropositive.

The genes are TRBV18 and TRBJ2-7; no reliable D call. Germline V gene lookup returns CDR1 KGHSH and CDR2 LQKENI. This CDR3 region has 15 residues. V was trimmed by 2 bases and J by 3 bases, leaving 14 bases between them. CDR3 protein: CASSPTTERIYEQYF. CDR3 bases: TGTGCCAGCTCACCAACCACAGAACGAATCTACGAGCAGTACTTC.

The J gene is TRBJ1-2, the V gene TRBV18; the match to TRBD1 covers 9 bases. There are 13 residues in the CDR3. Germline V gene data show CDR1 as KGHSH and CDR2 as LQKENI. The ends lost 4 bases at V and 5 bases at J; junction bases unmatched: 2. CDR3 amino acids: CASSRQGGYGYTF. The CDR3 DNA is TGTGCCAGCTCACGACAGGGGGGTTATGGCTACACCTTC.

The chain recombines TRBV6-1 with TRBJ1-2; D ambiguous. Trimming shortened V by 2 bases and J by 4 bases, and 11 bases separated the two germline ends. CDR3 length: 14 residues. CDR1 and CDR2 (germline): MNHNS, SASEGT. DNA for the CDR3: TGTGCCAGCAGTGAAAGGGCGACTACCTATGGCTACACCTTC. This codes for CASSERATTYGYTF.

The sample holds one count of this clone. The rearrangement uses TRBV28 and TRBJ2-1, with 9 bases fitting TRBD1. With 5 bases clipped from V and 10 bases from J, the junction kept 9 bases outside the gene matches. This CDR3 contains 14 residues. Germline V gives CDR1 MDHEN, CDR2 SYDVKM. The CDR3 spells CASSPGDRESEQFF. The CDR3 nucleotides read TGTGCCAGCAGTCCCGGGGACAGGGAAAGCGAGCAGTTCTTC.

The chain is built from TRBV2 and TRBJ2-1; 14 bases agree with TRBD2. The CDR3 spans 16 residues. J lost 6 bases, V lost 1 base, and 2 bases had no gene match. Germline V gene lookup returns CDR1 SNHLY and CDR2 FYNNEI. As DNA, the CDR3 is TGTGCCAGCAGTGAAGGAGGACTAGCGGGAGGCAATGAGCAGTTCTTC. It encodes CASSEGGLAGGNEQFF.

This chain uses TRBV28 with TRBJ1-1; tentatively, D is TRBD1 (5 bases). Germline V lookup: CDR1 MDHEN, CDR2 SYDVKM. This CDR3 contains 15 residues. Trimming left V 6 bases short and J 4 bases short, with 18 bases between. CDR3 residues: CASRVGRGAGTEAFF. The CDR3 DNA is TGTGCCAGCAGGGTCGGAAGGGGCGCCGGCACTGAAGCTTTCTTT.

V usage is TRBV30 and J usage is TRBJ2-3; D perhaps matches TRBD2 (5 bases). Trimming removed 0 bases from V and 2 bases from J, with 12 bases in between. Germline CDR1 reads GTSNPN; CDR2 reads SVGIG (reference sequence). The CDR3 contains 15 residues. DNA of the CDR3: TGTGCCTGGAGTGTAGGTAGCGCCCACACAGATACGCAGTATTTT. It codes for CAWSVGSAHTDTQYF.

This clone was seen a few times. V and J are TRBV12-5 and TRBJ2-7, with 8 bases lining up with TRBD2. Germline assignment: CDR1 LGHNT and CDR2 FRNRAP. V was clipped by 3 bases and J by 5 bases; unmatched bases: 15. This CDR3 contains 17 residues. Written as DNA, the CDR3 is TGTGCTAGTGGTTTTGCTTCGACTAGCGCGCTTCTCCACGAGCAGTACTTC. It translates to CASGFASTSALLHEQYF.

Regarding this clone: The same CDR3 can be traced to other DNA sequences in this sample. The rearrangement uses TRBV9 and TRBJ2-7, with D perhaps matching TRBD1 (5 bases). This CDR3 region has 14 residues. V dropped 3 bases and J dropped 0 bases, with 10 bases sitting between them. Germline assignment: CDR1 SGDLS and CDR2 YYNGEE. CDR3: CASSATGDSYEQYF. The CDR3 nucleotides are TGTGCCAGCAGCGCCACAGGTGACTCCTACGAGCAGTACTTC.

This clone was seen a single time. V and J are TRBV29-1 and TRBJ1-4, with D perhaps matching TRBD1 (5 bases). The V end lost 7 bases, the J end lost 4 bases, and 10 bases lay between the germline ends. The CDR3 loop spans 12 amino acids. Germline loops: CDR1 SQVTM, CDR2 ANQGSEA. CDR3 nucleotide sequence: TGCAGCGCGTCGACAGATAATGAAAAACTGTTTTTT. This encodes CSASTDNEKLFF.

The chain carries TRBV6-5 and TRBJ1-5; D is unresolved. The V end was cut by 2 bases, the J end by 4 bases, with 6 bases between. The CDR3 extends over 13 amino acids. From germline, CDR1 is MNHEY and CDR2 SVGAGI. CDR3 residues: CASSYKRNQPQHF. The DNA of the CDR3 is TGTGCCAGCAGTTACAAACGGAATCAGCCCCAGCATTTT.